Listed here are 19 T cell receptor beta chains from one sample, sequenced in a study of blood T cell repertoires in COVID-19. Profiling relied on immunoSEQ multiplex PCR, and the TCRdb table lists in-frame clones only, not all of them. The table has fewer than 300,000 clones, roughly 85% seen once. What was sequenced was peripheral blood. Receptors were obtained from a woman in her forties or fifties who had recovered from COVID-19.

The chain is built from TRBV6-1 and TRBJ1-1, with a weak D call TRBD1 (5 bases). The CDR3 runs to 16 residues. The germline V gene encodes CDR1 MNHNS and CDR2 SASEGT. Deletions cut 3 bases from V and 3 bases from J, with 17 bases between. This chain's CDR3 is CASSEPGGKGYTEAFF. The CDR3, as DNA: TGTGCCAGCAGTGAGCCCGGGGGGAAGGGGTACACTGAAGCTTTCTTT.

The chain is built from TRBV19 and TRBJ1-1, with 8 bases matching TRBD1. The CDR3 consists of 14 residues. The J segment lost 6 bases and the V segment lost 5 bases, leaving 8 bases of the junction unmatched. Germline-derived CDR1 and CDR2 are LNHDA and SQIVND (reference sequence). The CDR3 here is CASSQRQGTSEAFF. Written as DNA, the CDR3 is TGTGCCAGTAGTCAACGACAGGGGACGTCTGAAGCTTTCTTT.

V is TRBV10-3 and J is TRBJ1-2; TRBD1 matches 8 bases. CDR1 and CDR2 (germline): ENHRY, SYGVKD. This CDR3 is 14 amino acids long. V dropped 7 bases and J dropped 0; count of bases not matched to a gene: 4. The CDR3 spells CAIMKQGANYGYTF. CDR3 in DNA: TGTGCCATCATGAAACAGGGGGCTAACTATGGCTACACCTTC.

The chain couples TRBV14 to TRBJ1-1; tentative D call: TRBD1 (5 bases). Trimming removed 0 bases from V and 0 bases from J, with 11 bases in between. Germline CDR1 is SGHDN and CDR2 is FVKESK. The length of the CDR3 is 16 residues. CDR3 DNA: TGTGCCAGCAGCCAAGATCTTGGGGCTGTGAACACTGAAGCTTTCTTT. Translating it yields CASSQDLGAVNTEAFF.

This rearrangement joins TRBV18 to TRBJ1-5, with D possibly TRBD1 on 5 matching bases. Germline V lookup: CDR1 KGHSH, CDR2 LQKENI. CDR3 length equals 13 residues. V was trimmed by 2 bases and J by 5 bases, leaving 7 bases between them. The CDR3 sequence is CASSPLQDQPQHF. The CDR3 DNA follows: TGTGCCAGCTCACCATTACAGGATCAGCCCCAGCATTTT.

The chain employs TRBV30 and TRBJ2-2, with 10 bases that match TRBD1. This CDR3 is 14 amino acids long. V gave up 6 bases and J gave up 7 bases; unmatched junction bases: 8. Germline-derived CDR1 and CDR2 are GTSNPN and SVGIG (reference sequence). CDR3 in DNA: TGTGCCTGCACCGAGACAGGGGGCATCGGGGAGCTGTTTTTT. The encoded protein is CACTETGGIGELFF.

A word on this clone: At one end, the junction sequence differs from germline, possibly due to a read error. This chain joins TRBV7-9 and TRBJ2-1; TRBD2 matches at 12 bases. The CDR3 has 13 amino acids. The germline V gene has CDR1 SEHNR and CDR2 FQNEAQ (reference sequence). The CDR3 sequence is CASSLKRLAGEVF. In nucleotides, the CDR3 is TGTGCCAGCAGCTTAAAAAGACTAGCGGGGGAGGTCTTC.

This clone was observed once. The chain links TRBV28 to TRBJ2-2, with D possibly being TRBD1 (5 bases). The germline CDR1 and CDR2 sequences are MDHEN and SYDVKM. This CDR3 is 15 amino acids long. The germline V and J ends were trimmed by 6 bases and 5 bases, with 16 bases remaining between them. The CDR3 sequence: CASSYNQGRTGELFF. The CDR3 bases are TGTGCCAGCAGCTATAATCAGGGTCGAACCGGGGAGCTGTTTTTT.

The J gene is TRBJ1-1, the V gene TRBV21-1; the D call in the table, TRBD1, was not verified against the DNA. TRBV21-1 is designated a pseudogene. The CDR3 length is 15 residues. The CDR3 nucleotides are TGTGCCAGCAGCAAAAGGCAGGGCGGGAACACTGAAGCTTTCTTT. Its translation is CASSKRQGGNTEAFF.

This rearrangement joins TRBV7-9 to TRBJ2-5, with 7 bases that match TRBD1. There are 15 residues in the CDR3. Unmatched junction bases numbered 10, after V lost 5 bases and J lost 4 bases. Germline V lookup: CDR1 SEHNR, CDR2 FQNEAQ (reference sequence). CDR3 nucleotides: TGTGCCAGCAGCCGAACCTTGACAGGGCCAGAGACCCAGTACTTC. Residues: CASSRTLTGPETQYF.

The chain is built from TRBV15 and TRBJ2-5; 10 bases match TRBD1. The length of the CDR3 is 16 residues. CDR1 and CDR2 (germline): LNHNV, YYDKDF (reference sequence). Unmatched junction bases numbered 8, after V lost 5 bases and J lost 2 bases. Here the CDR3 DNA reads TGTGCCACCAGCCCCCATGGGGACAGGGGTCAAGAGACCCAGTACTTC. Amino acid sequence: CATSPHGDRGQETQYF.

The gene calls are TRBV7-2 and TRBJ1-2; D uncertain. Trimming pared 5 bases from V and 1 base from J, leaving 5 bases between. Germline lookup yields CDR1 SGHTA and CDR2 FQGNSA. The CDR3 sequence is 12 residues long. Here the CDR3 reads CASSAYNYGYTF. CDR3 nucleotides: TGTGCCAGCAGCGCCTATAACTATGGCTACACCTTC. The full variable domain, in which reference TRBV7-2 and TRBJ1-2 provide the parts outside the CDR3, is GAGVSQSPSNKVTEKGKDVELRCDPISGHTALYWYRQSLGQGLEFLIYFQGNSAPDKSGLPSDRFSAERTGGSVSTLTIQRTQQEDSAVYLCASSAYNYGYTFGSGTRLTVV.

The CDR3 spells CASSPGRRQGPNTGELFF. The CDR3 DNA sequence: TGCGCCAGCAGCCCAGGCCGGAGACAGGGTCCGAACACCGGGGAGCTGTTTTTT. This rearrangement joins TRBV5-1 to TRBJ2-2; 7 bases match TRBD1. This CDR3 spans 18 amino acids. The junction had 12 bases not matched to a gene; V was cut back by 4 bases and J by 0 bases. Germline assignment: CDR1 SGHRS and CDR2 YFSETQ.

This clone came up once. The CDR3 sequence: CASSSLNRDQPQHF. CDR3 DNA: TGTGCCAGCAGCTCTCTTAACAGGGATCAGCCCCAGCATTTT. V is TRBV7-8 and J is TRBJ1-5, with D possibly TRBD1 on 6 matching bases. V was clipped by 4 bases and J by 5 bases, with 12 bases between them. The CDR3 sequence is 14 residues long. Germline-derived CDR1 and CDR2 are SGHVS and FQNEAQ.

The chain employs TRBV18 and TRBJ2-4; possible D gene TRBD1, 6 bases. V gave up 0 bases and J gave up 1 base, with 10 bases separating them. Germline CDR1 KGHSH, CDR2 LQKENI. The CDR3 extends over 16 amino acids. CDR3 coding DNA: TGTGCCAGCTCACCACCGGGGGCAGTGGCCAAAAACATTCAGTACTTC. It is translated as CASSPPGAVAKNIQYF.

The V call is TRBV5-5, the J call TRBJ1-1; the D gene is possibly TRBD1 (5 bases). This CDR3 comprises 13 residues. With 4 bases removed from V and 13 bases from J, the gap between germline ends came to 20 bases. The germline V gene encodes CDR1 SGHKS and CDR2 YYEKEE (reference sequence). The DNA for the CDR3 is TGTGCCAGCAGCCCAGTTCTAGGGGCAGCGGGTTTCTTT. Translation: CASSPVLGAAGFF.

The J gene is TRBJ2-1, the V gene TRBV7-2; D may be TRBD2 (6 bases). Germline values: CDR1 SGHTA, CDR2 FQGNSA. The CDR3 extends over 13 amino acids. Deletions cut 1 base from V and 12 bases from J, with 13 bases between. The CDR3 loop is CASSLGTKEGQFF. DNA of the CDR3: TGTGCCAGCAGCTTAGGCACGAAGGAGGGGCAGTTCTTC. The complete variable domain, with remaining parts taken from reference TRBV7-2 and TRBJ2-1, reads GAGVSQSPSNKVTEKGKDVELRCDPISGHTALYWYRQSLGQGLEFLIYFQGNSAPDKSGLPSDRFSAERTGGSVSTLTIQRTQQEDSAVYLCASSLGTKEGQFFGPGTRLTVL.

J is TRBJ2-7 and V is TRBV12-1; TRBD1, the table's D call, was not compared with the DNA. TRBV12-1 is an annotated pseudogene. This CDR3 region has 16 residues. The CDR3 DNA is TGTGCCAGCGTACCCAGGCGGGACAGGGATTCCTACGAGCAGTACTTC. Residues: CASVPRRDRDSYEQYF.

The J gene is TRBJ1-1, the V gene TRBV28; D might be TRBD1 (6 bases). Trimming took off 7 bases at V and 10 bases at J, with 13 bases between the two ends. The length of the CDR3 is 11 residues. Germline CDR1 MDHEN, CDR2 SYDVKM. The CDR3 sequence: CASTPGTIAFF. CDR3 coding DNA: TGTGCCAGCACTCCCGGGACAATAGCTTTCTTT.